This passage covers 16 T cell receptor beta chains from one sample sequenced in a study of blood T cell repertoires in COVID-19. Libraries were prepared by immunoSEQ multiplex PCR; TCRdb keeps only in-frame clonotypes and omits some of them. The sample carries roughly 380,000 clones, 70% to 90% recorded once. Material for sequencing was peripheral blood. The receptors were gathered from a woman aged 40 to 50 with COVID-19, enrolled during active disease.

The chain links TRBV25-1 to TRBJ1-4, with 9 bases fitting TRBD1. Germline loops: CDR1 MGHDK, CDR2 SYGVNS. The CDR3 consists of 16 residues. Trimming cost V 6 bases and J 2 bases; bases outside gene matches: 7. The CDR3 nucleotides are TGTGCCAGCAGGGGCGGACAGGGGACTACTAATGAAAAACTGTTTTTT. This gives the protein CASRGGQGTTNEKLFF.

This clone was recorded only once. The rearrangement links TRBV6-2 or TRBV6-3 to TRBJ2-2; the D gene is possibly TRBD2 (5 bases). Germline lookup yields CDR1 MNHEY and CDR2 SVGEGT. V dropped 2 bases and J dropped 3 bases, with 7 bases sitting between them. This CDR3 is built from 14 residues. The CDR3 here is CASSYAGDTGELFF. DNA for the CDR3: TGTGCCAGCAGTTACGCCGGGGACACCGGGGAGCTGTTTTTT.

The chain links TRBV2 to TRBJ1-3, with D tentatively TRBD1 (6 bases). This CDR3 is built from 17 residues. The V gene lost 6 bases and the J gene lost 1 base, with 19 bases spanning the gap. Germline values: CDR1 SNHLY, CDR2 FYNNEI. DNA of the CDR3: TGTGCCAGCAGGACTGACCAGGGGCGCGCGTCTGGAAACACCATATATTTT. Protein product: CASRTDQGRASGNTIYF.

This clone showed up just a few times. This rearrangement joins TRBV4-1 to TRBJ1-4; D gene ambiguous. CDR1 is MGHRA, CDR2 YSYEKL, per germline. The CDR3 runs 16 residues. V was trimmed by 1 base and J by 0 bases, leaving 9 bases between them. CDR3 loop: CASSQARGTTNEKLFF. CDR3 sequence (DNA): TGCGCCAGCAGCCAAGCCCGCGGTACAACTAATGAAAAACTGTTTTTT.

V is TRBV30 and J is TRBJ1-1; 10 bases fit TRBD1. Germline V gives CDR1 GTSNPN, CDR2 SVGIG (reference sequence). The length of the CDR3 is 13 residues. With V trimmed by 2 bases and J by 14 bases, 11 bases remained unmatched. Here the CDR3 reads CAWSNRRTGGRFF. The DNA for the CDR3 is TGTGCCTGGAGTAATCGGCGGACAGGGGGACGCTTCTTT.

CDR3 bases: TGTGCCAGCACCGGCCCTACAGTTACAGATACGCAGTATTTT. Its protein is CASTGPTVTDTQYF. This chain uses TRBV6-6 with TRBJ2-3; no clear D gene. With 7 bases removed from V and 3 bases from J, the gap between germline ends came to 14 bases. Germline V gene sequence: CDR1 MNHNY, CDR2 SVGAGI (reference sequence). The CDR3 extends over 14 amino acids.

This clone was observed a single time. The chain links TRBV28 to TRBJ1-3; D is possibly TRBD1 (5 bases). This CDR3 is built from 16 residues. CDR1 is MDHEN and CDR2 is SYDVKM in the germline V gene. V was pared by 3 bases and J by 2 bases, with 14 bases between. The CDR3 DNA is TGTGCCAGCAGTTTGGTTGGCGCAGGGACTGGAAACACCATATATTTT. Residues: CASSLVGAGTGNTIYF.

This clone is a singleton in its sample. V gene TRBV27 combines with J gene TRBJ2-7; 8 bases fit TRBD2. V gave up 4 bases and J gave up 5 bases; unmatched junction bases: 19. The CDR3 extends over 18 amino acids. CDR1 and CDR2 from the germline V gene are MNHEY and SMNVEV (reference sequence). The CDR3 DNA reads as TGTGCCAGCAGTTGGGTGGGGCCAGCGGGAGATAGGGACGACGAGCAGTACTTC. Translated: CASSWVGPAGDRDDEQYF.

This chain connects TRBV5-6 to TRBJ1-2; TRBD1 aligns across 9 bases. The CDR3 spans 13 residues. Germline-derived CDR1 and CDR2 are SGHDT and YYEEEE. V was pared by 1 base and J by 8 bases, with 3 bases of the junction left unmatched. The CDR3 region has the DNA TGTGCCAGCAGCTTGAGACAGGGGGAAGGCTACACCTTC. Its protein is CASSLRQGEGYTF.

As for this clone: In the same sample, other DNA sequences code for this CDR3. This chain links TRBV18 with TRBJ2-7; D possibly corresponds to TRBD1 (5 bases). V lost 2 bases to trimming and J lost 2 bases, with 7 bases between them. The CDR3 covers 13 residues. Germline CDR1 and CDR2: KGHSH and LQKENI. The chain's CDR3 is CASSPTGPYEQYF. CDR3 nucleotides: TGTGCCAGCTCACCAACAGGACCCTACGAGCAGTACTTC.

The rearrangement links TRBV7-9 to TRBJ2-2; 12 bases are a match to TRBD2. The germline V gene has CDR1 SEHNR and CDR2 FQNEAQ (reference sequence). V shed 6 bases and J 6 bases; nucleotides not matched to a gene: 5. This CDR3 spans 15 amino acids. The CDR3 region has the DNA TGTGCCAGCAGACCCGGACTAGCGGGGTCCGGGGAGCTGTTTTTT. This gives the protein CASRPGLAGSGELFF.

The gene calls are TRBV2 and TRBJ1-3; no firm D call. CDR3 length equals 17 residues. Germline assignment: CDR1 SNHLY and CDR2 FYNNEI. Trimming took 6 bases from V and 0 from J, leaving 18 bases between them. The CDR3 coding sequence is TGTGCCAGCAGGGCCCGATCAGGCCCCTTCTCTGGAAACACCATATATTTT. This encodes CASRARSGPFSGNTIYF. The variable domain in full, with the rest retrieved from reference TRBV2 and TRBJ1-3, is EPEVTQTPSHQVTQMGQEVILRCVPISNHLYFYWYRQILGQKVEFLVSFYNNEISEKSEIFDDQFSVERPDGSNFTLKIRSTKLEDSAMYFCASRARSGPFSGNTIYFGEGSWLTVV.

The chain joins TRBV28 to TRBJ1-1, with D unclear. Germline V gene sequence: CDR1 MDHEN, CDR2 SYDVKM. CDR3 length equals 11 residues. The V and J ends lost 2 bases and 10 bases respectively, with 8 bases between them. The CDR3 loop reads CASSLSRVAFF. CDR3 bases: TGTGCCAGCAGTTTAAGCCGAGTAGCTTTCTTT.

V usage is TRBV5-1 and J usage is TRBJ2-1; 8 nucleotides align to TRBD2. V lost 0 bases, J lost 0 bases, and 8 bases stayed unmatched. The CDR3 runs to 18 residues. Germline-derived CDR1 and CDR2 are SGHRS and YFSETQ. The CDR3 sequence is CASSLGLLAGGSYNEQFF. The CDR3 region has the DNA TGCGCCAGCAGCTTGGGTTTATTGGCGGGGGGCTCCTACAATGAGCAGTTCTTC.

J is TRBJ2-1 and V is TRBV7-9; 9 bases agree with TRBD2. This CDR3 is built from 15 residues. With 4 bases clipped from V and 6 bases from J, the junction kept 7 bases outside the gene matches. The germline CDR1 and CDR2 sequences are SEHNR and FQNEAQ (reference sequence). CDR3 loop: CASSYSGGTGNEQFF. CDR3 DNA: TGTGCCAGCAGCTACAGCGGGGGGACCGGCAATGAGCAGTTCTTC.

The chain combines TRBV29-1 with TRBJ2-1; 7 nucleotides match TRBD2. V was pared by 4 bases and J by 2 bases, with 11 bases of the junction left unmatched. CDR3 length equals 16 residues. From germline, CDR1 is SQVTM and CDR2 ANQGSEA. The CDR3 sequence: CSVGLTSGNPYNEQFF. DNA for the CDR3: TGCAGCGTTGGGCTGACAAGCGGGAACCCCTACAATGAGCAGTTCTTC.